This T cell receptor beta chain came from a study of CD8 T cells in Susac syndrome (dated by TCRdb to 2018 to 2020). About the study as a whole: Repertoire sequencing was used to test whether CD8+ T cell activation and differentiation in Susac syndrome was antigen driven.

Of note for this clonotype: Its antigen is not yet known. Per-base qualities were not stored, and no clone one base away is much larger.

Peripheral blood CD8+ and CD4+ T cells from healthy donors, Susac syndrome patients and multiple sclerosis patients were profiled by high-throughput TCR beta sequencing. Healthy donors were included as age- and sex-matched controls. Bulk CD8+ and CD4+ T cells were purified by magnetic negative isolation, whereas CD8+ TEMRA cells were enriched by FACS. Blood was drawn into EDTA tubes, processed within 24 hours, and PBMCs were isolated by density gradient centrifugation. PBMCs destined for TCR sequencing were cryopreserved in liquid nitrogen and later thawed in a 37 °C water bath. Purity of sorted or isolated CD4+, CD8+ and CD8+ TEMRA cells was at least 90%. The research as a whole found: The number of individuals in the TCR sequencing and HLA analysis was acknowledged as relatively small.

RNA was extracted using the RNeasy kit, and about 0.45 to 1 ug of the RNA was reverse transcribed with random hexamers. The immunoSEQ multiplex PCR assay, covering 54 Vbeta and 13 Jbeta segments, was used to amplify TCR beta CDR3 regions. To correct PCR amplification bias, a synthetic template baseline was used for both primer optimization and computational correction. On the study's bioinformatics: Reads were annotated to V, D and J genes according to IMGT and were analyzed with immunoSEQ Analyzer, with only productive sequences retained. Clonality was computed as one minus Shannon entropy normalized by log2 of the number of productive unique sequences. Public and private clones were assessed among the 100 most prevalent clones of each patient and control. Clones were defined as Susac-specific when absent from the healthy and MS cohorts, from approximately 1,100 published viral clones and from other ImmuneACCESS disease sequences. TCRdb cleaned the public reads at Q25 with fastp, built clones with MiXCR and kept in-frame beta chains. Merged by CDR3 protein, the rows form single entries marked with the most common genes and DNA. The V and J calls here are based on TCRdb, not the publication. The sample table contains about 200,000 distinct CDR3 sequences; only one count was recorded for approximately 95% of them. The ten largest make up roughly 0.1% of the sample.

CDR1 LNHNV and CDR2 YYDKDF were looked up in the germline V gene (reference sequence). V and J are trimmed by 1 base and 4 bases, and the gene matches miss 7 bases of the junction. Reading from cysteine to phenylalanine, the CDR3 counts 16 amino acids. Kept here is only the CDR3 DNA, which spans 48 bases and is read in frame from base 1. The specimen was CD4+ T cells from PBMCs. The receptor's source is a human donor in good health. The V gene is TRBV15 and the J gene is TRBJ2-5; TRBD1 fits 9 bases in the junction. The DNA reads TGTGCCACCAGCAGAGTCGCGACAGGGGGGCGAGAGACCCAGTACTTC. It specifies CATSRVATGGRETQYF.